The clone carrying this T cell receptor (beta chain) was counted between two and nine times. Its antigen is currently unknown. This specimen comes from a study of CD8 T cells in ankylosing spondylitis. Study findings and constraints: CD8+ disease-linked clones were present at relatively low frequencies in blood. Characteristic of ankylosing spondylitis blood, it appeared, was a TCR beta motif comprising fewer than 10 highly homologous variants. Reportedly, significant enrichment of disease-linked clones occurred in matched ankylosing spondylitis synovial fluid.

The authors made TCR beta libraries by quantitative 5'-RACE with molecular barcodes. One entry per CDR3 protein results from TCRdb running MiXCR on the 5' RACE reads. This sample has roughly 700,000 distinct CDR3 sequences, with around 17% found just once. Germline V gives CDR1 MNHNS, CDR2 SASEGT. V was clipped by 1 base and J by 6 bases; unmatched bases: 4. This CDR3 comprises 14 residues. This receptor was identified in a male donor with ankylosing spondylitis. Sequenced input: blood, either unsorted or a sorted T cell fraction (not recorded which). V is TRBV6-1 and J is TRBJ1-1, with TRBD1 matching over 8 bases. This chain's CDR3 is CASSEGTGLAEAFF. CDR3 coding DNA: TGTGCCAGCAGTGAAGGGACAGGGTTGGCTGAAGCTTTCTTT.